This T cell receptor beta chain was captured by sequencing in a study of cytomegalovirus exposure and HLA in healthy donors. Study-wide results and caveats: Reportedly, cytomegalovirus status was diagnosed with high sensitivity and specificity. Researchers counted around 180 TCR beta chains as cytomegalovirus-associated.

The repertoire was sequenced with immunoSEQ multiplex PCR; TCRdb's copy has only in-frame clones and lacks some. This sample has about 220,000 clones, with about 91% found just once. CDR1 and CDR2 from the germline V gene are SNHLY and FYNNEI. Trimming removed 4 bases at V and 2 bases at J, with 11 bases between. The CDR3 consists of 14 residues. Comments on this clone: Its specificity is unknown.

V gene TRBV2 combines with J gene TRBJ2-5, with TRBD2 as a possible D gene (6 bases). The TCR comes from a woman younger than 35 in good health and CMV-seronegative. Sequences were obtained from PBMCs. CDR3 DNA sequence: TGTGCCAGCAGTGCGAGACTAGGACAAGAGACCCAGTACTTC. It specifies CASSARLGQETQYF.